This TCR beta chain was documented in a study of T-cell memory formation after mild COVID-19. TCRdb analysed the 5' RACE reads with MiXCR anew, one entry per CDR3 protein. In the table there are about 310,000 distinct CDR3 sequences, about 16% of which are singletons. With V trimmed by 3 bases and J by 5 bases, 8 bases remained unmatched. The CDR3 consists of 15 residues. CDR1 is DFQATT, CDR2 SNEGSKA, per germline (reference sequence). The table lists this clonotype with a few counts. Its antigen is unknown. Overall study results and limits: The CD4+ clones that contracted clustered mainly within CM and EM, and the CD8+ clones concentrated in EMRA. Contracting clones from day 15 to 85 showed balanced CD4/CD8; later expanders favored CD4+.

The source material was PBMCs or a T cell subset sorted from them (not recorded which). This chain links TRBV20-1 with TRBJ2-5; 11 bases fit TRBD2. The clonotype originates from a man between 18 and 35 years old who had mild COVID-19 (a few samples of this study predate the infection). Cell type and time point are not known. CDR3 bases: TGCAGTGCTAGCCCTAGCGGGGGGCCTCAGGAGACCCAGTACTTC. Encoded protein: CSASPSGGPQETQYF.